The text below deals with one T cell receptor beta chain. This entry belongs to a study of patients and donors after allogeneic stem cell transplantation. There are 16 residues in the CDR3. With 1 base removed from V and 0 bases from J, the gap between germline ends came to 10 bases. TCRdb re-derived calls from the RT-PCR reads in MiXCR, one entry per CDR3 protein. The sample lists about 96,000 distinct CDR3 sequences; about 48% were seen once. The sequencing input was blood, either unsorted or a sorted T cell fraction (not recorded which). V is TRBV12-3 or TRBV12-4 and J is TRBJ2-4; TRBD2 is a possible D gene (5 bases). This receptor was identified in a human donor who was either an allogeneic HSCT recipient or a stem cell or donor lymphocyte infusion donor (not recorded which). It is not recorded whose cells these are; they may come from a transplant donor. For the CDR3, the DNA is TGTGCCAGCAGTTTAGTTCTAGCCATAGCCAAAAACATTCAGTACTTC. Protein sequence: CASSLVLAIAKNIQYF.